This entry concerns a single T cell receptor (beta chain). For the second PCR, which ran for roughly 6 to 11 cycles, a sample-barcoded 5' primer and a J-beta primer mix were used. TCRdb re-called the 5' RACE reads through MiXCR, storing one row per CDR3 protein. The sample lists approximately 800,000 distinct CDR3 sequences; approximately 25% were seen once. This sample was taken from a study of blood T cells in healthy people across ages. CDR3 length: 12 residues. CDR1 is SNHLY, CDR2 FYNNEI, per germline. A further study also used this sample, focusing on T cells of mothers and their children. That paper adds: Every mother produced more than 9.5 million TCR beta CDR3 reads, whereas every child provided 3 million to 3.5 million.

The TCR was taken from a boy aged 5-17 years in good health. Sequencing used blood. The chain recombines TRBV2 with TRBJ2-5; perhaps TRBD1 as D (6 bases). Judging by the DNA end, TRBJ2-7 fits better; the J call may be wrong. CDR3 protein: CASRDTLYEQYF. In nucleotides, the CDR3 is TGTGCCAGCCGGGACACACTTTACGAGCAGTACTTC.